Listed below are T cell receptor beta chains from one sample, sequenced in a study of T cell repertoires in cytomegalovirus infection. These receptors are not linked to any known antigen. TCRdb itself ran the reads through MiXCR, one entry per CDR3 protein. In the table there are around 340,000 distinct CDR3 sequences, roughly 28% of which are singletons. The sequenced sample was cultured PBMCs, obtained from culture after CMV antigen stimulation. These receptors were obtained from a human donor in good health (CMV status not recorded). Some clones in this sample may be carry-over from other donors' samples. CDR3s include the opening cysteine and the closing phenylalanine or tryptophan. The order of the fields is D gene, V gene, clone size, J gene, CDR3 DNA, CDR3 protein. D genes are given only for firm matches. The size of a clone is reported for some rows only, either as once, few or many, or as a class for expanded clones.

>NA|TRBV18|NA|TRBJ2-5
TGTGCCAGCTCACTCTACGGAAGGGAGACCCAGTACTTC
CASSLYGRETQYF
>NA|TRBV20-1|few|TRBJ2-7
TGCAGTGCCGGCCCGGGGGGCAGGACCTACGAGCAGTACTTC
CSAGPGGRTYEQYF
>NA|TRBV5-6|NA|TRBJ1-4
TGTGCCAGCAGCGCAACAGGAACAACTAATGAAAAACTGTTTTTT
CASSATGTTNEKLFF
>NA|TRBV10-3|NA|TRBJ1-6
TGTGCCACCCGGGACCCAATAAGACTCGGGGCGGATAATTCACCCCTCCACTTT
CATRDPIRLGADNSPLHF
>NA|TRBV7-3|many|TRBJ1-2
TGTGCCAGCAGCTTAACGGGGACACCGGATGGCTACACCTTC
CASSLTGTPDGYTF
>NA|TRBV27|NA|TRBJ1-1
TGTGCCAGCAGTGCCTCCGGGACGGCGAACACTGAAGCTTTCTTT
CASSASGTANTEAFF
>NA|TRBV7-2|many|TRBJ1-2
TGTGCCAGCAGCTTTTTCCGGGGGGGCGCGGAAGGCTACACCTTC
CASSFFRGGAEGYTF
>NA|TRBV28|few|TRBJ2-1
TGTGCCAGCAGTTTAAGTGGGAGGGGGGGATCCTACAATGAGCAGTTCTTC
CASSLSGRGGSYNEQFF
>NA|TRBV29-1|NA|TRBJ1-2
TGCAGCGTCCCACCCACCCCGACAGGCTATGGCTACACCTTC
CSVPPTPTGYGYTF
>TRBD1|TRBV19|NA|TRBJ1-1
TGTGCCAGTAGCCGGGACAGGTCCTGGACTGAAGCTTTCTTT
CASSRDRSWTEAFF
>TRBD2|TRBV27|NA|TRBJ2-5
TGTGCCAGCCGAAGAGCGGGAGGCCTGGTAGAGACCCAGTACTTC
CASRRAGGLVETQYF
>NA|TRBV6-5|many|TRBJ2-5
TGTGCCAGCAGTTACTCGATGGGGGAGACCCAGTACTTC
CASSYSMGETQYF
>NA|TRBV10-3|many|TRBJ1-5
TGTGCCACCACTAGGACAGACCCAGGCCAGCCCCAGCATTTT
CATTRTDPGQPQHF
>TRBD1|TRBV20-1|few|TRBJ1-5
TGCAGTGCTAGAGAACCGGGACAGGTTTATAGCAATCAGCCCCAGCATTTT
CSAREPGQVYSNQPQHF
>TRBD1|TRBV19|NA|TRBJ2-2
TGTGCCAGTAGGGAGGACAGGGAAGGAACCGGGGAGCTGTTTTTT
CASREDREGTGELFF
>NA|TRBV20-1|NA|TRBJ2-2
TGCAGTGCTAGAGACCGGATCTTCACCGGGGAGCTGTTTTTT
CSARDRIFTGELFF
>NA|TRBV12-3/TRBV12-4|NA|TRBJ1-1
TGTGCCAGCCGCAGGAACCCTGGGAAGAACACTGAAGCTTTCTTT
CASRRNPGKNTEAFF
>TRBD1|TRBV25-1|few|TRBJ2-7
TGTGCCAGCAGTACCGCGTTACCGGGACAGGAGATCTACGAGCAGTACTTC
CASSTALPGQEIYEQYF
>TRBD1|TRBV7-6|NA|TRBJ1-1
TGTGCCAGCAGCAGCAGGGGGCAATCTGAAGCTTTCTTT
CASSSRGQSEAFF
>TRBD1|TRBV20-1|many|TRBJ1-2
TGCAGTGCTAGAGTCCCAGGGGGCAGCGGTAACTATGGCTACACCTTC
CSARVPGGSGNYGYTF
>NA|TRBV5-4|NA|TRBJ2-1
TGTGCCAGCAGCTTGGACAGTCGCTCCTACAATGAGCAGTTCTTC
CASSLDSRSYNEQFF
>TRBD2|TRBV27|NA|TRBJ2-1
TGTGCCAGCAGTTTGACTAGCTCCACGATTGTCGATGAGCAGTTCTTC
CASSLTSSTIVDEQFF
>TRBD1|TRBV9|few|TRBJ2-3
TGTGCCAGCAGCGAATCCGGGACAGGGATCACAGATACGCAGTATTTT
CASSESGTGITDTQYF
>TRBD1|TRBV28|NA|TRBJ2-3
TGTGCCAGCAGTTTGTTACAGGGGGCAGCAGATACGCAGTATTTT
CASSLLQGAADTQYF
>TRBD1|TRBV7-8|NA|TRBJ2-7
TGTGCCAGCAGCCGTTCGGACAGGGCCCCCTACGAGCAGTACTTC
CASSRSDRAPYEQYF
>NA|TRBV12-3/TRBV12-4|few|TRBJ2-1
TGTGCCAGCAGCCCCGAGGGAAGCGGCTCCTACAATGAGCAGTTCTTC
CASSPEGSGSYNEQFF
>TRBD1|TRBV7-9|few|TRBJ1-3
TGTGCCAGCAGCCACGGGACAGGGACTGGAAACACCATATATTTT
CASSHGTGTGNTIYF
>NA|TRBV12-3/TRBV12-4|NA|TRBJ1-2
TGTGCCAGCAGTTTAATTGGGGGAGAATATGGCTACACCTTC
CASSLIGGEYGYTF
>NA|TRBV19|NA|TRBJ2-2
TGTGCCAGTAGTATTCAAGCGGGTCTTACCACCGGGGAGCTGTTTTTT
CASSIQAGLTTGELFF
>TRBD2|TRBV15|few|TRBJ2-1
TGTGCCACCAGCAGAGACCATCGGAGTCCGGGACTAGCGGCGACAGCCTCCTACAATGAGCAGTTCTTC
CATSRDHRSPGLAATASYNEQFF
>TRBD1|TRBV2|NA|TRBJ1-2
TGTGCTGGGACAGGGTACGGCTACACCTTC
CAGTGYGYTF
>NA|TRBV12-3/TRBV12-4|few|TRBJ1-1
TGTGCCAGCAGTCCCTCCAATGAAGCTTTCTTT
CASSPSNEAFF
>NA|TRBV28|few|TRBJ1-5
TGTGCCAGCAGTTTATACCCGCCCCAGCATTTT
CASSLYPPQHF
>TRBD2|TRBV5-1|NA|TRBJ2-1
TGCGCCAGCAGACCTGGACTAGCGGAGTACAATGAGCAGTTCTTC
CASRPGLAEYNEQFF